This record concerns one T cell receptor beta chain sequence. The entry originates in a study of response to subunit inactivated influenza vaccine. MiXCR was run by TCRdb on the RT-PCR reads, yielding one entry per CDR3 protein. Found here are just under 550,000 distinct CDR3 sequences, 20% to 25% of them singletons; the top ten hold about 3%. The V end lost 6 bases, the J end lost 6 bases, and 17 bases lay between the germline ends. Per germline, CDR1 LGHNA and CDR2 YNFKEQ. CDR3 length: 15 amino acids. These records were also assigned to another study, of T cells expressing NK-cell markers. From that study: The authors made TCR beta cDNA libraries by 5'RACE template switching. This switching added a universal primer site and UMIs.

The starting material was CD4+ T cells sorted from PBMCs, obtained about 13 days after vaccination. The genes are TRBV4-2 and TRBJ1-4, with D possibly being TRBD1 (5 bases). The source is a middle-aged man who received an inactivated influenza vaccine. The CDR3 DNA sequence: TGTGCCAGCAGACAGGTCCAGGGAAGAGATGAAAAACTGTTTTTT. Translated, it gives CASRQVQGRDEKLFF.